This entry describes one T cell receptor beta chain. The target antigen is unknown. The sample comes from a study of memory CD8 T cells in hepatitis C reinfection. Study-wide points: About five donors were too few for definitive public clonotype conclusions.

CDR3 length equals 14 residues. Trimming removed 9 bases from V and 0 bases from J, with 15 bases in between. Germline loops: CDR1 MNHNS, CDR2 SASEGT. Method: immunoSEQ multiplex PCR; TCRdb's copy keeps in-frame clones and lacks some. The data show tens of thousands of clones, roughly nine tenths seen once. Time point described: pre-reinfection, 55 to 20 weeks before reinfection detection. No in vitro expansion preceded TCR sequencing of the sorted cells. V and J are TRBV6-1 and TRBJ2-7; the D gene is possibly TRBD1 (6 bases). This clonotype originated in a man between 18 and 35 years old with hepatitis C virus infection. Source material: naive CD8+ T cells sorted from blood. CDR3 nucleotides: TGTGCCAGTTTGGGGGCAGGGCGCTCCTACGAGCAGTACTTC. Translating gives CASLGAGRSYEQYF.